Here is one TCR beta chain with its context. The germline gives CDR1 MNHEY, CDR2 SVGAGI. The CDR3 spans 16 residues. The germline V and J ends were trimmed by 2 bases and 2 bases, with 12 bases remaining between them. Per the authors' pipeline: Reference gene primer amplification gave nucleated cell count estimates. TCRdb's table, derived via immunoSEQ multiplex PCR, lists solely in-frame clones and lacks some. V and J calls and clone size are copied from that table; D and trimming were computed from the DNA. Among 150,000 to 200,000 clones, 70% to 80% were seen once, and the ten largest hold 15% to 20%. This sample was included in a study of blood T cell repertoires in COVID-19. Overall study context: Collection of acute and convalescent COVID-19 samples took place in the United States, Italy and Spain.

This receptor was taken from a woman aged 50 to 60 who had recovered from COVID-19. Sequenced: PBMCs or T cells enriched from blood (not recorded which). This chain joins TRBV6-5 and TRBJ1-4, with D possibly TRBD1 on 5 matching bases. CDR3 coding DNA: TGTGCCAGCAGTTACGGCCGGGGGTTTACTAATGAAAAACTGTTTTTT. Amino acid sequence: CASSYGRGFTNEKLFF.